This T cell receptor (beta chain) was found in a study of cytomegalovirus exposure and HLA in healthy donors. Germline CDR1 and CDR2: SEHNR and FQNEAQ (reference sequence). The CDR3 length is 14 residues. V gave up 0 bases and J gave up 4 bases, with 7 bases separating them. Vbeta (60) and Jbeta (13) primers were used in the PCR. Clones were read by immunoSEQ multiplex PCR, and TCRdb kept only the in-frame ones, dropping some. The listing contains about 150,000 clones. Source material: PBMCs. The rearrangement joins TRBV7-9 to TRBJ1-3; a possible D gene is TRBD1 (5 bases). The sequence was obtained from a woman aged 45-65 years in good health and CMV-seronegative. CDR3 DNA sequence: TGTGCCAGCAGCTTAGCAGGGGTCGGAAACACCATATATTTT. Residues: CASSLAGVGNTIYF.